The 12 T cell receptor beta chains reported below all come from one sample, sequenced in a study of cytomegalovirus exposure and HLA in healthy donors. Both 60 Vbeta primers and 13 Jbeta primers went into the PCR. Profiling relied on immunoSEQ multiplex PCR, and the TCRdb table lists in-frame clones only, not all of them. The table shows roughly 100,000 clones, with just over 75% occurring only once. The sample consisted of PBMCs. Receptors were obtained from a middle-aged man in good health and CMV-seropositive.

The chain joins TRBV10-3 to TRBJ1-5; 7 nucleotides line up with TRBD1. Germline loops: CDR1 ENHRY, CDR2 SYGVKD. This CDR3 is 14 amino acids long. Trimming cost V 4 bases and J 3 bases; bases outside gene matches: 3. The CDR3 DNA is TGTGCCATCAGTGGACAGGGCCACAATCAGCCCCAGCATTTT. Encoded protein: CAISGQGHNQPQHF.

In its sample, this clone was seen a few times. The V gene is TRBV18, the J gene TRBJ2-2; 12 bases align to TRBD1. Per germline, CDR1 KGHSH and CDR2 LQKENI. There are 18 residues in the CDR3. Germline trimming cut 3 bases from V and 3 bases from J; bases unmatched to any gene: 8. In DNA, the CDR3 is TGTGCCAGCTCACCGGCCCGGGGACAGGGGGCATACACCGGGGAGCTGTTTTTT. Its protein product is CASSPARGQGAYTGELFF.

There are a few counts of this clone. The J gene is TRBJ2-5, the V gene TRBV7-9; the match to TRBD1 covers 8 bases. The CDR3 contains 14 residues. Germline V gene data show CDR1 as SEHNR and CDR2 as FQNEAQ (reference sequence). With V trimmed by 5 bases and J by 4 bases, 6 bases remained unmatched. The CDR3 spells CASSGRGLGETQYF. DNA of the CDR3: TGTGCCAGCAGCGGCAGGGGGCTAGGAGAGACCCAGTACTTC.

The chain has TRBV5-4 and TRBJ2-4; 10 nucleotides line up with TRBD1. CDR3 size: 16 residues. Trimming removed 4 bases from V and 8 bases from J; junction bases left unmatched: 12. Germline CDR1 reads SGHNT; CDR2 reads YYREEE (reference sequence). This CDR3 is CASSDPDRGGEDIQYF. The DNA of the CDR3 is TGTGCCAGCAGCGACCCGGACAGGGGGGGAGAGGACATTCAGTACTTC.

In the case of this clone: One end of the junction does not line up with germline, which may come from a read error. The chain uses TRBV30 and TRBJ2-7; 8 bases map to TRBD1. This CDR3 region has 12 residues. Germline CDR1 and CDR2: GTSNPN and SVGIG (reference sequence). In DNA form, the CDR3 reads TGTGCCTGGAGGGGCGGACAGGGCCCGTTGGGTTTC. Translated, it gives CAWRGGQGPLGF.

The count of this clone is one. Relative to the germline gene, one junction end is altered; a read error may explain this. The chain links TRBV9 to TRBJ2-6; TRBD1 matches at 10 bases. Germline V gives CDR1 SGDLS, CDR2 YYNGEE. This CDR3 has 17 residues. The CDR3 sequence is CASSRTGGFSGANGLTF. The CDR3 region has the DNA TGTGCCAGCAGCCGGACAGGGGGTTTCTCTGGGGCCAACGGCCTGACTTTC.

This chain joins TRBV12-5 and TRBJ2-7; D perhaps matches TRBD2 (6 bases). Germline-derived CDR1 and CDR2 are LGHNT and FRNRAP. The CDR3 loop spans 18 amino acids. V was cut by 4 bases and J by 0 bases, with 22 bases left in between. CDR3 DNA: TGTGCTAGTGGTTCGAGGCGGGGCACCGGGACGGTCTCCTACGAGCAGTACTTC. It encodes CASGSRRGTGTVSYEQYF. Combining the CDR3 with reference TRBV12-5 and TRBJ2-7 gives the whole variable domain DARVTQTPRHKVTEMGQEVTMRCQPILGHNTVFWYRQTMMQGLELLAYFRNRAPLDDSGMPKDRFSAEMPDATLATLKIQPSEPRDSAVYFCASGSRRGTGTVSYEQYFGPGTRLTVT.

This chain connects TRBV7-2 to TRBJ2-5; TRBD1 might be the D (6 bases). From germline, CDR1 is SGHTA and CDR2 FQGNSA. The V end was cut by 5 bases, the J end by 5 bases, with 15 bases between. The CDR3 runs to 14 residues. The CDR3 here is CASSARGLWETQYF. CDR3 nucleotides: TGTGCCAGCAGCGCCAGGGGTCTGTGGGAGACCCAGTACTTC. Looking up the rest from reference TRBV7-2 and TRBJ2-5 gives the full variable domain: GAGVSQSPSNKVTEKGKDVELRCDPISGHTALYWYRQSLGQGLEFLIYFQGNSAPDKSGLPSDRFSAERTGGSVSTLTIQRTQQEDSAVYLCASSARGLWETQYFGPGTRLLVL.

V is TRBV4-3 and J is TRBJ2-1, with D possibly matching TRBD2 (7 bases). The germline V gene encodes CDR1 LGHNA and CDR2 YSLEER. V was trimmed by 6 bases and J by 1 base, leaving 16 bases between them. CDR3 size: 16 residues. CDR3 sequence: CASREFGGQSYNEQFF. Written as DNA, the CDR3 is TGCGCCAGCAGAGAGTTCGGGGGGCAATCCTACAATGAGCAGTTCTTC.

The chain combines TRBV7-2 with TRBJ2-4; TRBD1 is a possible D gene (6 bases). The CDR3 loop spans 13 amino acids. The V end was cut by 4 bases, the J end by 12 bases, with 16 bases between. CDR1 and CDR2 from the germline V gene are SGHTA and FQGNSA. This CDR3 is CASSSRRLDSQYF. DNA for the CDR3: TGTGCCAGCAGCTCCCGGAGGCTGGACAGTCAGTACTTC.

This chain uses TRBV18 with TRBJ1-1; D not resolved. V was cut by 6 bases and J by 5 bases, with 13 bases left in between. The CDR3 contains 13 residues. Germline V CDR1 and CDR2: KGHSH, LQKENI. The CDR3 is CASSRDKETEAFF. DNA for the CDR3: TGTGCCAGCTCCCGGGATAAGGAGACTGAAGCTTTCTTT.

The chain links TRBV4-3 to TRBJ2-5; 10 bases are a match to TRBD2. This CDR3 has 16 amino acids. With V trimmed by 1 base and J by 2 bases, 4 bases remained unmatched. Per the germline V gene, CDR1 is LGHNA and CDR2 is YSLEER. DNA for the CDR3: TGCGCCAGCAGCCAAGTAGCGGGGGGACCGCAAGAGACCCAGTACTTC. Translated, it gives CASSQVAGGPQETQYF.